The T cell receptor beta chain under discussion was sequenced for a study of regulatory T cells in long-lasting Graves disease. This clonotype occurred many times. V lost 5 bases and J lost 1, with 6 bases in between. CDR3 size: 14 residues. CDR1 and CDR2 (germline): SGHAT, FQNNGV. According to the study, TCR beta libraries were built with iRepertoire HTBI primers and CDR3-region Arm-PCR. TCRdb itself ran the multiplex PCR reads through MiXCR, one entry per CDR3 protein. Of a few hundred thousand distinct CDR3 sequences listed, under 25% are singletons. Specified time point: persistent/refractory GD, antithyroid drugs over 5 years with positive TRAb. Researchers made the TCR library from RNA that was extracted from PBMCs.

The sequences come from peripheral blood mononuclear cells (PBMCs), collected when the disease was refractory, from a patient treated with antithyroid drugs. This receptor was obtained from a female donor with Graves disease. This chain links TRBV11-2 with TRBJ2-6; D is ambiguous. Written as DNA, the CDR3 is TGTGCCAGCAGCCCCCTGTCTGGGGCCAACGTCCTGACTTTC. Amino acid sequence: CASSPLSGANVLTF.